This paragraph covers one T cell receptor beta chain sequence. This sample stems from a study of blood T cell repertoires in COVID-19. Study information: Nucleic acid was either cDNA or gDNA, and it came from T cells, B-cell-depleted T cells, or PBMCs.

In the authors' workflow: Cell counts per sample came from amplifying reference gene primers. Here immunoSEQ multiplex PCR was the method, and the copy in TCRdb shows in-frame clones only, minus some. V and J calls and clone size are given by that table; D and trimming were obtained from the DNA. The sample holds 250,000 to 300,000 clones, around four fifths seen once. This CDR3 contains 15 residues. The germline gives CDR1 SQVTM, CDR2 ANQGSEA. V trimming: 6 bases; J trimming: 4 bases; junction bases outside the gene matches: 13. The sequenced sample was peripheral blood. The TCR comes from a man aged 55 to 70 who had recovered from COVID-19. The V and J genes are TRBV29-1 and TRBJ2-7, with 9 bases that match TRBD1. This CDR3 is CSVGDGGTGKYEQYF. The CDR3 DNA follows: TGCAGCGTGGGAGATGGCGGGACAGGGAAGTACGAGCAGTACTTC.